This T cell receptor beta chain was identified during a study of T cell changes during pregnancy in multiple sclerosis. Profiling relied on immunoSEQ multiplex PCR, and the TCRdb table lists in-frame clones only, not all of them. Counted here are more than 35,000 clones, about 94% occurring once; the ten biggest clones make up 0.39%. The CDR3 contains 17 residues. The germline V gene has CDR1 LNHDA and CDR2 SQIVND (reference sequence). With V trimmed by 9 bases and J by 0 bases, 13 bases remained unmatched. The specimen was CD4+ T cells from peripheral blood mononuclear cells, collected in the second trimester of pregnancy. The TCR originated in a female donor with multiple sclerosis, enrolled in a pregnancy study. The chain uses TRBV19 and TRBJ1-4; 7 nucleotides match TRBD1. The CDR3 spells CASTPRTGPSTNEKLFF. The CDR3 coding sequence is TGTGCCAGCACCCCCAGGACAGGTCCCTCAACTAATGAAAAACTGTTTTTT.